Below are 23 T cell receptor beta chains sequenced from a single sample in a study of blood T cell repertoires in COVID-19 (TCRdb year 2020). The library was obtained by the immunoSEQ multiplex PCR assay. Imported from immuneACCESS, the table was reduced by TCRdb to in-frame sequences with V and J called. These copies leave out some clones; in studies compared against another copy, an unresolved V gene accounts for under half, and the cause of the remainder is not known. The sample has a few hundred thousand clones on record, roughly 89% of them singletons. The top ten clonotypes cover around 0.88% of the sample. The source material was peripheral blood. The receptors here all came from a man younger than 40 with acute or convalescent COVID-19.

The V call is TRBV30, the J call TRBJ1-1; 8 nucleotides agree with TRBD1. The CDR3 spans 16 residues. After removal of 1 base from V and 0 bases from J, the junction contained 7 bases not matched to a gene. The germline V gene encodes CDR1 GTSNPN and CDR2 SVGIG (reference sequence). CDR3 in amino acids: CAWSEIGQGMNTEAFF. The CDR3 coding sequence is TGTGCCTGGAGTGAAATTGGACAGGGTATGAACACTGAAGCTTTCTTT. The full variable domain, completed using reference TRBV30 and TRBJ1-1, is SQTIHQWPATLVQPVGSPLSLECTVEGTSNPNLYWYRQAAGRGLQLLFYSVGIGQISSEVPQNLSASRPQDRQFILSSKKLLLSDSGFYLCAWSEIGQGMNTEAFFGQGTRLTVV.

The CDR3 DNA sequence: TGTGCCAGCAGGTTACGGGGAAACACCATATATTTT. As protein: CASRLRGNTIYF. The J gene is TRBJ1-3, the V gene TRBV12-3 or TRBV12-4, with D hard to call. The V end was cut by 6 bases, the J end by 4 bases, with 7 bases between. There are 12 residues in the CDR3.

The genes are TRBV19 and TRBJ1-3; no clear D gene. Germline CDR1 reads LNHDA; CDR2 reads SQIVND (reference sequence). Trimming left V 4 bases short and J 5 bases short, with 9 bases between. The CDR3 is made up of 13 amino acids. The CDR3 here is CASSRGGRNTIYF. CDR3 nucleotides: TGTGCCAGTAGTAGGGGAGGTCGAAACACCATATATTTT. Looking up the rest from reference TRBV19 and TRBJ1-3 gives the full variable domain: DGGITQSPKYLFRKEGQNVTLSCEQNLNHDAMYWYRQDPGQGLRLIYYSQIVNDFQKGDIAEGYSVSREKKESFPLTVTSAQKNPTAFYLCASSRGGRNTIYFGEGSWLTVV.

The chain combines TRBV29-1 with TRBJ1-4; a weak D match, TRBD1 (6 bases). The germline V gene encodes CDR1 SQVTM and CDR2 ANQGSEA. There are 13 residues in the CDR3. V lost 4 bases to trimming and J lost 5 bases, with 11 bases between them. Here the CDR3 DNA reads TGCAGCGTTGGACAGGTGGGGAATGAAAAACTGTTTTTT. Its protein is CSVGQVGNEKLFF.

The CDR3: CASSAPDRGSPEQYF. The CDR3 DNA reads as TGTGCCAGTAGTGCCCCGGATCGGGGGTCCCCCGAGCAGTACTTC. The chain employs TRBV19 and TRBJ2-7; D might be TRBD2 (6 bases). Trimming pared 5 bases from V and 6 bases from J, leaving 20 bases between. CDR1 and CDR2 (germline): LNHDA, SQIVND (reference sequence). This CDR3 spans 15 amino acids.

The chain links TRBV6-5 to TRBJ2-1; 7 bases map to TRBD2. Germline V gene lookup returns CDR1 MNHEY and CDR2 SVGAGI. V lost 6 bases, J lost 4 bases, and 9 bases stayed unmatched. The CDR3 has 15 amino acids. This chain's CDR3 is CASRRGSSGYNEQFF. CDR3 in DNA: TGTGCCAGCAGACGTGGGTCTAGCGGATACAATGAGCAGTTCTTC.

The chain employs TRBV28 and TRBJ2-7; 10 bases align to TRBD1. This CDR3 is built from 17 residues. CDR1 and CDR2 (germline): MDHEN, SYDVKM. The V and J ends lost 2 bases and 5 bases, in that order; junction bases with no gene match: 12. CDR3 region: CASSLAWGGTGVHEQYF. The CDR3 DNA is TGTGCCAGCAGTTTAGCATGGGGGGGGACAGGGGTACACGAGCAGTACTTC.

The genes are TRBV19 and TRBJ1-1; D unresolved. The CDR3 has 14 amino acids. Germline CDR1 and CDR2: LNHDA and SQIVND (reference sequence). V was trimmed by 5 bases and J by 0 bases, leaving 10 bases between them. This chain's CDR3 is CASSGLTVNTEAFF. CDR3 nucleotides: TGTGCCAGTAGTGGACTGACCGTGAACACTGAAGCTTTCTTT.

The CDR3 DNA reads TGTGCCAGCAGCTTAGACAGGGGCCTAGGGTCACCCCTCCACTTT. Its protein product is CASSLDRGLGSPLHF. The genes are TRBV5-4 and TRBJ1-6; 8 bases map to TRBD1. CDR1 is SGHNT and CDR2 is YYREEE in the germline V gene (reference sequence). The CDR3 has 15 residues. J lost 10 bases, V lost 2 bases, and 8 bases had no gene match.

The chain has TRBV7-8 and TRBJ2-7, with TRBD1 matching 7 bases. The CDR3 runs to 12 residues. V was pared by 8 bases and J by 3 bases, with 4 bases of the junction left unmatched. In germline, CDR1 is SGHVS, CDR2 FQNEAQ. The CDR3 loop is CASRQGSYEQYF. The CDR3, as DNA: TGTGCCAGCCGACAGGGAAGCTACGAGCAGTACTTC.

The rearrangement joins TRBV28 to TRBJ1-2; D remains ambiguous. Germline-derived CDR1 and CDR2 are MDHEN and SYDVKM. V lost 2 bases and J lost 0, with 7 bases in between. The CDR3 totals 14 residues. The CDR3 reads CASSLPPTNYGYTF. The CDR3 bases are TGTGCCAGCAGTTTACCCCCAACTAACTATGGCTACACCTTC.

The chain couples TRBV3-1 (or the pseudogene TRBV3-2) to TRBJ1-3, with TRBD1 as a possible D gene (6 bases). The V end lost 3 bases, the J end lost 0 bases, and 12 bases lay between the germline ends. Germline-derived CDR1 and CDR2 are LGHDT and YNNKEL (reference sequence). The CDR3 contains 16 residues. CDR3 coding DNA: TGTGCCAGCAGCCATATATACAGGGCCTCTGGAAACACCATATATTTT. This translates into CASSHIYRASGNTIYF.

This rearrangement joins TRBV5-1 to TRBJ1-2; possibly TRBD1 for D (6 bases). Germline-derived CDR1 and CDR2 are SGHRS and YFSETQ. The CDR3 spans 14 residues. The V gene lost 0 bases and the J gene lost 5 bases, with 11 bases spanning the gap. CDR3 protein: CASSLDTGIYGYTF. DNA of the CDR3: TGCGCCAGCAGCTTGGATACAGGGATTTATGGCTACACCTTC. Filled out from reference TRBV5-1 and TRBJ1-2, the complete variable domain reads KAGVTQTPRYLIKTRGQQVTLSCSPISGHRSVSWYQQTPGQGLQFLFEYFSETQRNKGNFPGRFSGRQFSNSRSEMNVSTLELGDSALYLCASSLDTGIYGYTFGSGTRLTVV.

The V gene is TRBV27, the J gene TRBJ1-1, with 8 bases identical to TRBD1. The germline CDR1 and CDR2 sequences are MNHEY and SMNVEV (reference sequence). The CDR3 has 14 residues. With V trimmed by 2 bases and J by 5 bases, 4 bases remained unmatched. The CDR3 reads CASSLLQGETEAFF. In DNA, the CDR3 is TGTGCCAGCAGTTTACTACAGGGGGAGACTGAAGCTTTCTTT.

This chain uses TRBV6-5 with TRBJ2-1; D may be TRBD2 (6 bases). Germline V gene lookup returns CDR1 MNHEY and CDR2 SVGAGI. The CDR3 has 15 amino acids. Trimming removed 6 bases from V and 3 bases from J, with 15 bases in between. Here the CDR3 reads CASRSLLGGYNEQFF. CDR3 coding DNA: TGTGCCAGCAGAAGTTTGCTCGGGGGCTACAATGAGCAGTTCTTC.

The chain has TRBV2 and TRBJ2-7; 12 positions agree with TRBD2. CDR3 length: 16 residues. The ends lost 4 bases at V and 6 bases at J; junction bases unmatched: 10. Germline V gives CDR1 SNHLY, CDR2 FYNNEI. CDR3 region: CASSALAGGPRTEQYF. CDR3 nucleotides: TGTGCCAGCAGTGCTCTAGCGGGAGGGCCTCGAACCGAGCAGTACTTC.

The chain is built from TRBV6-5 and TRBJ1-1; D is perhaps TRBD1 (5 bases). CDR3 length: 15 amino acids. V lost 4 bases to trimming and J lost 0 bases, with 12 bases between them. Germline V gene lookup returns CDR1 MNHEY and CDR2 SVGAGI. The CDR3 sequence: CASSSPTVMNTEAFF. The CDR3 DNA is TGTGCCAGCAGTTCCCCGACAGTGATGAACACTGAAGCTTTCTTT.

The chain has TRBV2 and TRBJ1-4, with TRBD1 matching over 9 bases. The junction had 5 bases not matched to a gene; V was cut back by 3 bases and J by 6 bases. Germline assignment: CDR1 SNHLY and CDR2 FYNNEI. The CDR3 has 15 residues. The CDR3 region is CASSESRTGDEKLFF. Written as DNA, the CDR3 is TGTGCCAGCAGTGAGTCTCGGACAGGGGATGAAAAACTGTTTTTT.

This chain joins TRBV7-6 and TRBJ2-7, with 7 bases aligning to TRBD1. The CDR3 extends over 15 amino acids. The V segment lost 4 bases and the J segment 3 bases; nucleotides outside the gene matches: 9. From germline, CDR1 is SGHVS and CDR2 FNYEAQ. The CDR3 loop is CASSSATGALYEQYF. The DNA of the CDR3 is TGTGCCAGCAGCTCCGCTACAGGGGCCCTCTACGAGCAGTACTTC.

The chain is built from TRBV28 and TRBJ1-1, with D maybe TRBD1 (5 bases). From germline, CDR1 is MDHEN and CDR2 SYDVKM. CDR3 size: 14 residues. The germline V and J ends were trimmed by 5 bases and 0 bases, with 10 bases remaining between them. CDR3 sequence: CASSRGGLNTEAFF. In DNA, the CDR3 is TGTGCCAGCAGTAGGGGCGGTTTGAACACTGAAGCTTTCTTT.

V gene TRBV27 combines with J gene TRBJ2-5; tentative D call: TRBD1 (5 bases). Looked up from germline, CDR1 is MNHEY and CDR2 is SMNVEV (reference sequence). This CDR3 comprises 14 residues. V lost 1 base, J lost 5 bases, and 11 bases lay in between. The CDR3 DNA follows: TGTGCCAGCAGTTTATTTCAGGGCCGCGAGACCCAGTACTTC. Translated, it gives CASSLFQGRETQYF.

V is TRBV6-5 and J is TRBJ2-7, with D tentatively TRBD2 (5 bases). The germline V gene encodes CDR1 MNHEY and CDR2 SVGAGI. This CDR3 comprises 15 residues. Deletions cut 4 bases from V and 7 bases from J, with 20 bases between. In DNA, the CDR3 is TGTGCCAGCAGTTCTTTAAAACTCTACGGGGAGGAGCAGTACTTC. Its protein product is CASSSLKLYGEEQYF.

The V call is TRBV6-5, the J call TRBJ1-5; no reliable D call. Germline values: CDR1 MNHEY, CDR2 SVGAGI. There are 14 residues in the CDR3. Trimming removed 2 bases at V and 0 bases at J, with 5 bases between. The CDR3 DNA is TGTGCCAGCAGTTACAGCTATAGCAATCAGCCCCAGCATTTT. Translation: CASSYSYSNQPQHF.